Following are 27 T cell receptor beta chains from one sample sequenced in a study of cytomegalovirus exposure and HLA in healthy donors. The PCR contained 60 Vbeta and 13 Jbeta primers. Profiled with immunoSEQ multiplex PCR; TCRdb holds only in-frame clones, not every one. Of approximately 300,000 clones listed, over 70% are singletons. Sequencing input: PBMCs. The receptors shown here come from a girl under 10 years old in good health and CMV-seronegative.

The genes are TRBV19 and TRBJ1-4; D may be TRBD1 (5 bases). CDR3 length equals 15 residues. Per germline, CDR1 LNHDA and CDR2 SQIVND (reference sequence). Trimming shortened V by 5 bases and J by 7 bases, and 17 bases separated the two germline ends. The CDR3 bases are TGTGCCAGTAGTCCGACTTTCAGGGATGGTGAAAAACTGTTTTTT. This translates into CASSPTFRDGEKLFF.

This CDR3 reads CASSPRGPEGTEAFF. The CDR3 DNA follows: TGTGCCAGCTCACCACGTGGTCCGGAGGGCACTGAAGCTTTCTTT. The rearrangement uses TRBV18 and TRBJ1-1; no clear D gene. The CDR3 loop spans 15 amino acids. Germline values: CDR1 KGHSH, CDR2 LQKENI. V was clipped by 1 base and J by 4 bases, with 13 bases between them.

The chain links TRBV4-1 to TRBJ1-4, with TRBD1 matching over 9 bases. The germline V gene has CDR1 MGHRA and CDR2 YSYEKL. Unmatched junction bases numbered 7, after V lost 1 base and J lost 7 bases. This CDR3 spans 16 amino acids. CDR3 DNA: TGCGCCAGCAGCCAAGTTATTGGGACAGGGTTTGAAAAACTGTTTTTT. It yields the protein CASSQVIGTGFEKLFF.

The chain recombines TRBV7-3 with TRBJ2-5; D is uncertain. Trimming took off 2 bases at V and 0 bases at J, with 4 bases between the two ends. CDR1 is SGHTA and CDR2 is FQGTGA in the germline V gene. The CDR3 loop spans 13 amino acids. The CDR3 DNA follows: TGTGCCAGCAGCTTAGGCTACCAAGAGACCCAGTACTTC. Protein sequence: CASSLGYQETQYF.

The rearrangement joins TRBV9 to TRBJ2-5, with 7 bases that match TRBD1. This CDR3 has 15 residues. The trim removed 7 bases at V and 3 bases at J, leaving 12 bases unmatched. From germline, CDR1 is SGDLS and CDR2 YYNGEE. This chain's CDR3 is CASGANDREKETQYF. DNA for the CDR3: TGTGCCAGCGGGGCGAATGACAGGGAAAAAGAGACCCAGTACTTC.

V usage is TRBV7-3 and J usage is TRBJ2-6; 7 bases match TRBD1. CDR3 length: 15 residues. With 5 bases clipped from V and 2 bases from J, the junction kept 3 bases outside the gene matches. Germline CDR1 and CDR2: SGHTA and FQGTGA. CDR3 sequence (DNA): TGTGCCAGCAGCCGAACAGGGGCTGGGGCCAACGTCCTGACTTTC. It translates to CASSRTGAGANVLTF.

The chain joins TRBV28 to TRBJ1-6; D might be TRBD1 (5 bases). Trimming stripped 8 bases from V and 7 bases from J, with 6 bases between. The CDR3 runs 11 residues. The V gene's germline CDR1 is MDHEN and CDR2 SYDVKM. The CDR3 here is CASRGNSPLHF. In DNA form, the CDR3 reads TGTGCCAGCCGGGGGAATTCACCCCTCCACTTT.

V and J are TRBV7-2 and TRBJ1-3, with a possible D match to TRBD1 (6 bases). The CDR3 is 15 amino acids. The germline gives CDR1 SGHTA, CDR2 FQGNSA. The V gene lost 5 bases and the J gene lost 2 bases, with 13 bases spanning the gap. The CDR3 sequence: CASSTTGSPGNTIYF. As DNA, the CDR3 is TGTGCCAGCAGCACAACAGGGTCCCCTGGAAACACCATATATTTT.

The chain links TRBV11-2 to TRBJ2-4; D possibly corresponds to TRBD1 (6 bases). Trimming pared 4 bases from V and 5 bases from J, leaving 27 bases between. This CDR3 has 19 residues. CDR1 is SGHAT, CDR2 FQNNGV, per germline. The CDR3 loop reads CASSSGTLRNLTPENIQYF. DNA for the CDR3: TGTGCCAGCAGCTCGGGGACATTACGTAACCTAACCCCTGAAAACATTCAGTACTTC.

The CDR3 is CASSYSAGPAYEQYF. CDR3 coding DNA: TGTGCCAGCAGCTACTCCGCGGGCCCCGCCTACGAGCAGTACTTC. The chain links TRBV7-3 to TRBJ2-7; D might be TRBD2 (5 bases). CDR3 length: 15 amino acids. V was cut by 4 bases and J by 2 bases, with 15 bases left in between. In germline, CDR1 is SGHTA, CDR2 FQGTGA.

The chain is built from TRBV6-1 and TRBJ1-5; perhaps TRBD1 as D (6 bases). The V end was cut by 2 bases, the J end by 0 bases, with 17 bases between. The CDR3 is 18 amino acids. Germline-derived CDR1 and CDR2 are MNHNS and SASEGT. The CDR3 sequence is CASSEPRGAPFSNQPQHF. The CDR3 DNA sequence: TGTGCCAGCAGTGAACCTCGGGGGGCCCCGTTTAGCAATCAGCCCCAGCATTTT.

The genes are TRBV5-8 and TRBJ2-1; 7 bases match TRBD1. The V gene end was trimmed by 3 bases and the J gene end by 0 bases; junction bases not matched to a gene: 3. Germline-derived CDR1 and CDR2 are SGHTS and YDEGEE. This CDR3 contains 15 residues. CDR3 amino acids: CASSSGQTSYNEQFF. The DNA for the CDR3 is TGTGCCAGCAGCTCGGGACAGACCTCCTACAATGAGCAGTTCTTC.

The chain is built from TRBV18 and TRBJ2-7, with no clear D. From germline, CDR1 is KGHSH and CDR2 LQKENI. The CDR3 is 16 amino acids. Trimming took 6 bases from V and 4 from J, leaving 22 bases between them. The CDR3 spells CASSPFSQVIGYEQYF. For the CDR3, the DNA is TGTGCCAGCTCGCCTTTCAGTCAGGTTATTGGTTACGAGCAGTACTTC.

The chain combines TRBV7-9 with TRBJ2-6; no firm D call. In germline, CDR1 is SEHNR, CDR2 FQNEAQ (reference sequence). Deletions cut 5 bases from V and 0 bases from J, with 14 bases between. The CDR3 sequence is 17 residues long. The CDR3, as DNA: TGTGCCAGCAGCCACATATTTTCAGTCTCTGGGGCCAACGTCCTGACTTTC. It translates to CASSHIFSVSGANVLTF. Filled out from reference TRBV7-9 and TRBJ2-6, the complete variable domain reads DTGVSQNPRHKITKRGQNVTFRCDPISEHNRLYWYRQTLGQGPEFLTYFQNEAQLEKSRLLSDRFSAERPKGSFSTLEIQRTEQGDSAMYLCASSHIFSVSGANVLTFGAGSRLTVL.

The count of this clone is one. V gene TRBV29-1 combines with J gene TRBJ2-1; TRBD2 matches at 12 bases. Germline trimming cut 5 bases from V and 5 bases from J; bases unmatched to any gene: 4. The CDR3 length is 14 residues. Germline V gene data show CDR1 as SQVTM and CDR2 as ANQGSEA. Here the CDR3 DNA reads TGCAGCGTTAGGGGACTAGCGGGCAACAATGAGCAGTTCTTC. The encoded protein is CSVRGLAGNNEQFF.

V is TRBV28 and J is TRBJ1-4; D call uncertain. The CDR3 spans 13 residues. Germline V lookup: CDR1 MDHEN, CDR2 SYDVKM. The ends were cut back, 5 bases at V and 5 bases at J, with 9 bases in the middle. This CDR3 is CASSPGRNEKLFF. For the CDR3, the DNA is TGTGCCAGCAGTCCAGGCAGGAATGAAAAACTGTTTTTT.

The V and J genes are TRBV30 and TRBJ1-1; the D gene is possibly TRBD1 (5 bases). Trimming shortened V by 3 bases and J by 1 base, and 6 bases separated the two germline ends. CDR1 GTSNPN and CDR2 SVGIG come from the germline V gene (reference sequence). The CDR3 length is 12 residues. This CDR3 reads CAWRGANTEAFF. CDR3 in DNA: TGTGCCTGGAGAGGGGCGAACACTGAAGCTTTCTTT.

The V call is TRBV30, the J call TRBJ2-5; TRBD2 matches 7 bases. V lost 1 base and J lost 4; bases outside the gene matches: 9. Germline V gene lookup returns CDR1 GTSNPN and CDR2 SVGIG (reference sequence). The CDR3 covers 15 residues. The chain's CDR3 is CAWSAVGEGLETQYF. CDR3 DNA sequence: TGTGCCTGGAGTGCGGTAGGGGAGGGCCTAGAGACCCAGTACTTC.

The chain uses TRBV7-2 and TRBJ1-5; a possible D gene is TRBD1 (6 bases). This CDR3 contains 16 residues. In germline, CDR1 is SGHTA, CDR2 FQGNSA. Trimming cost V 6 bases and J 3 bases, with 18 bases left between them. CDR3 in DNA: TGTGCCAGCAGTCACGGTCCCCGACAGGACAATCAGCCCCAGCATTTT. Translated: CASSHGPRQDNQPQHF.

The chain has TRBV29-1 and TRBJ2-5; D is undetermined. The V and J ends lost 4 bases and 4 bases respectively, with 13 bases between them. The germline V gene encodes CDR1 SQVTM and CDR2 ANQGSEA. The CDR3 is made up of 13 amino acids. CDR3 in DNA: TGCAGCGTTGGGGCGATGGGCACAGAGACCCAGTACTTC. It specifies CSVGAMGTETQYF.

V is TRBV2 and J is TRBJ2-2, with D tentatively TRBD2 (6 bases). CDR1 and CDR2 (germline): SNHLY, FYNNEI. V lost 2 bases and J lost 0, with 10 bases in between. The CDR3 runs 16 residues. The CDR3 DNA is TGTGCCAGCAGTGAAACGGGACTGGCGAACACCGGGGAGCTGTTTTTT. Its translation: CASSETGLANTGELFF.

The rearrangement links TRBV2 to TRBJ2-3; 12 nucleotides agree with TRBD2. Germline loops: CDR1 SNHLY, CDR2 FYNNEI. Trimming cost V 2 bases and J 5 bases; bases outside gene matches: 2. The CDR3 has 15 residues. CDR3: CASSELAGGRDTQYF. The CDR3 DNA follows: TGTGCCAGCAGTGAACTAGCGGGGGGGCGAGATACGCAGTATTTT.

The V call is TRBV6-1, the J call TRBJ1-5; TRBD1 might be the D (5 bases). V was cut by 6 bases and J by 3 bases, with 15 bases left in between. The CDR3 spans 15 residues. Germline V gene data show CDR1 as MNHNS and CDR2 as SASEGT. CDR3 region: CASSQGDSLNQPQHF. CDR3 DNA: TGTGCCAGCAGCCAAGGAGACAGTCTCAATCAGCCCCAGCATTTT.

The chain has TRBV28 and TRBJ1-5, with TRBD1 identical over 9 bases. From germline, CDR1 is MDHEN and CDR2 SYDVKM. J lost 0 bases, V lost 5 bases, and 8 bases had no gene match. The CDR3 has 17 amino acids. In DNA form, the CDR3 reads TGTGCCAGCAGTGGGACAGGGAATATGTATAGCAATCAGCCCCAGCATTTT. Its protein product is CASSGTGNMYSNQPQHF.

J is TRBJ2-1 and V is TRBV30, with TRBD2 matching over 14 bases. CDR1 and CDR2 (germline): GTSNPN, SVGIG (reference sequence). The CDR3 length is 15 residues. V lost 3 bases and J lost 9; bases outside the gene matches: 7. This CDR3 reads CAWRYRLAGGGEQFF. The CDR3 DNA sequence: TGTGCCTGGAGGTATAGACTAGCGGGAGGGGGTGAGCAGTTCTTC.

The gene calls are TRBV27 and TRBJ2-3; 8 bases match TRBD2. Germline V lookup: CDR1 MNHEY, CDR2 SMNVEV (reference sequence). This CDR3 region has 15 residues. V trimming: 4 bases; J trimming: 3 bases; junction bases outside the gene matches: 6. This CDR3 reads CASSSDGRGTDTQYF. The CDR3 DNA reads TGTGCCAGCAGTTCGGACGGGAGGGGTACAGATACGCAGTATTTT.

V gene TRBV28 combines with J gene TRBJ1-1; D possibly corresponds to TRBD1 (5 bases). From germline, CDR1 is MDHEN and CDR2 SYDVKM. The ends were cut back, 4 bases at V and 10 bases at J, with 7 bases in the middle. The CDR3 consists of 10 residues. The CDR3 sequence is CASSSGGAFF. The CDR3 region has the DNA TGTGCCAGCAGTTCGGGGGGAGCTTTCTTT.